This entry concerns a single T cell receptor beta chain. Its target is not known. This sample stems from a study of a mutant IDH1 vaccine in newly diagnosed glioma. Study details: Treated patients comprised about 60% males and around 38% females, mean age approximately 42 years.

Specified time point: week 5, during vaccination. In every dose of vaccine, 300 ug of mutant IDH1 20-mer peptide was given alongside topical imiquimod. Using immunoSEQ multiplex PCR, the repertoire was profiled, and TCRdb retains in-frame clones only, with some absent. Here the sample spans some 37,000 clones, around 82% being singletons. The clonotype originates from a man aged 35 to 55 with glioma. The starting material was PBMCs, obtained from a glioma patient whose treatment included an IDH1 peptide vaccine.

CDR3 protein: CASSQDPQGGSSGNTIYF. CDR3 bases: TGCGCCAGCAGCCAAGATCCCCAGGGGGGTAGCTCTGGAAACACCATATATTTT. The genes are TRBV4-1 and TRBJ1-3, with 7 bases that match TRBD1. Germline CDR1 is MGHRA and CDR2 is YSYEKL. This CDR3 has 18 amino acids. V dropped 0 bases and J dropped 0; count of bases not matched to a gene: 8.